This paragraph covers one T cell receptor beta chain sequence. Its target is not known. TCRdb recomputed calls from the 5' RACE reads with MiXCR, one row per CDR3 protein. This sample has about 390,000 distinct CDR3 sequences, with more than 20% found just once. The record originates from a study of CD8 T cells in ankylosing spondylitis. The study, taken as a whole, reports: Clones linked with disease were CD8+ and fairly uncommon in the peripheral blood. For ankylosing spondylitis blood, a TCR beta motif of under 10 highly homologous variants appeared characteristic. Earlier authors reported some of these motif variants in reactive arthritis synovial fluid and blood. Clones tied to disease were said to be significantly enriched in matched ankylosing spondylitis synovial fluid.

Germline V gives CDR1 SGHAT, CDR2 FQNNGV. This CDR3 comprises 16 residues. Trimming removed 5 bases from V and 4 bases from J, with 20 bases in between. The sequenced material came from blood, either unsorted or a sorted T cell fraction (not recorded which). The sequence derives from a male donor with ankylosing spondylitis. The chain couples TRBV11-2 to TRBJ2-5; the D gene is possibly TRBD2 (6 bases). In DNA form, the CDR3 reads TGTGCCAGCAGCCTTGGACGGGGCCAGGGAGGAGAGACCCAGTACTTC. Its translation: CASSLGRGQGGETQYF.